The rows below give T cell receptor beta chains drawn from one sample of a study of blood T cell repertoires in COVID-19. The assay was immunoSEQ multiplex PCR, and TCRdb's table has in-frame clones only and misses some. In the table there are a few hundred thousand clones, 70% to 90% of which are singletons. The sample taken for sequencing was peripheral blood. The receptors originated from a woman in her 30s with active or convalescent COVID-19. Each CDR3 is given with its conserved first and last residue. The order of the fields is V gene, J gene, clone size, D gene, CDR3 length, CDR3 DNA, CDR3 protein. D genes are given only for firm matches. Clone sizes are given selectively: once, few, many, or a class where the clone is expanded.

TRBV4-3,TRBJ1-2,-,-,14,TGCGCCAGCAGCCAGCGGACAGCGAACTATGGCTACACCTTC,CASSQRTANYGYTF
TRBV6-5,TRBJ1-5,-,-,14,TGTGCCAGCAGTAGCAGGGGTCAGGGGCAGCCCCAGCATTTT,CASSSRGQGQPQHF
TRBV6-2/TRBV6-3,TRBJ1-1,-,-,14,TGTGCCAGCAGCCCCGGGGGGCGTCACACTGAAGCTTTCTTT,CASSPGGRHTEAFF
TRBV19,TRBJ1-2,few,TRBD1,15,TGTGCCAGTAGTCTACAGGGGGCTCGGGGCTATGGCTACACCTTC,CASSLQGARGYGYTF
TRBV7-2,TRBJ1-2,-,TRBD1,15,TGTGCCAGCAGCTTCGCGGGACAGGGCTCGCGAGGCTACACCTTC,CASSFAGQGSRGYTF
TRBV7-2,TRBJ1-1,-,-,14,TGTGCCAGCAGCCTGGGGCGGTCGGCTACTGAAGCTTTCTTT,CASSLGRSATEAFF
TRBV5-1,TRBJ2-7,-,TRBD1,14,TGCGCCAGCAGCTCCACAGGGGGCTCCTACGAGCAGTACTTC,CASSSTGGSYEQYF
TRBV28,TRBJ2-1,-,-,17,TGTGCCAGCAGTTTGCTGGACACAGTAAGCTCCTACAATGAGCAGTTCTTC,CASSLLDTVSSYNEQFF
TRBV11-2,TRBJ2-5,-,-,16,TGTGCCAGCAGCTTAGCTGCGGGGCTGTACCAAGAGACCCAGTACTTC,CASSLAAGLYQETQYF
TRBV29-1,TRBJ2-7,-,-,15,TGCAGCGTTGTCATATTTGGCAGGGATCAATACGAGCAGTACTTC,CSVVIFGRDQYEQYF
TRBV2,TRBJ2-1,-,-,13,TGTGCTTCCAGACGCGGGGTTTCCGAGGAGCAGTTCTTC,CASRRGVSEEQFF
TRBV19,TRBJ2-7,-,TRBD1,14,TGTGCCACTAGAAGGACAGGGAACAACTACGAGCAGTACTTC,CATRRTGNNYEQYF
TRBV15,TRBJ1-4,few,-,17,TGTGCCACCAGCAGAGTCCCCAACAGTGTTACTAATGAAAAACTGTTTTTT,CATSRVPNSVTNEKLFF
TRBV5-3,TRBJ2-3,-,-,15,TGTGCCAGAAGCTTGCGGGGGGCCGCCACAGATACGCAGTATTTT,CARSLRGAATDTQYF
TRBV10-3,TRBJ2-5,-,TRBD2,14,TGTGCCATCAGTGGGACTAGCGGGGTGGAGACCCAGTACTTC,CAISGTSGVETQYF
TRBV11-1,TRBJ2-5,few,-,16,TGTGCCAGCAGCCAGCGGGTAGCCGGGACGCAAGAGACCCAGTACTTC,CASSQRVAGTQETQYF
TRBV3-1/TRBV3-2,TRBJ2-5,-,-,15,TGTGCCAGCAGCCTAGTGGGGGCAGACGTGGAGACCCAGTACTTC,CASSLVGADVETQYF
TRBV3-1/TRBV3-2,TRBJ2-1,-,TRBD2,13,TGTGCCAGCAGCCAAGATATTGCGCGGGGGTTGTTCTTC,CASSQDIARGLFF
TRBV30,TRBJ2-1,-,-,13,TGTGCCTGGAGACGAGTAGCCTACAATGAGCAGTTCTTC,CAWRRVAYNEQFF
TRBV29-1,TRBJ1-2,-,TRBD1,12,TGCAGCGTCGTGACAGGGGCCGATGGCTACACCTTC,CSVVTGADGYTF
TRBV28,TRBJ2-7,once,-,15,TGTGCCAGCAGTCCCTCCAATCGCGGGGCCTACGAGCAGTACTTC,CASSPSNRGAYEQYF
TRBV19,TRBJ2-3,-,TRBD2,15,TGTGCCAGTAGTATGACTAGCGGGATATCAGATACGCAGTATTTT,CASSMTSGISDTQYF
TRBV15,TRBJ1-5,-,TRBD1,14,TGTGCCACCAGCATAAGACAGGGGAATCAGCCCCAGCATTTT,CATSIRQGNQPQHF
TRBV30,TRBJ1-4,-,TRBD1,14,TGTGCCTGGATTCCCGGGACAGGGGGTGAAAAACTGTTTTTT,CAWIPGTGGEKLFF
TRBV14,TRBJ2-1,few,-,15,TGTGCCAGCAGCCAAGTGACAGCGATATACAATGAGCAGTTCTTC,CASSQVTAIYNEQFF
TRBV2,TRBJ2-3,-,TRBD2,14,TGTGCCAGCAGTCCCCTAGCGGGGGAGGGAACGCAGTATTTT,CASSPLAGEGTQYF
TRBV7-8,TRBJ2-3,-,TRBD2,14,TGTGCCAGCAGCTGGAGGGACTACACAGATACGCAGTATTTT,CASSWRDYTDTQYF
TRBV14,TRBJ1-1,-,-,13,TGTGCCAGCAGCCGTATAATGTCGGGAGAAGCTTTCTTT,CASSRIMSGEAFF
TRBV6-5,TRBJ2-1,-,-,12,TGTGCCAGCAGAAGGGGCTTGAGGGAGCAGTTCTTC,CASRRGLREQFF
TRBV3-1/TRBV3-2,TRBJ1-2,-,TRBD1,15,TGTGCCAGCAGCCAGGTAGACAGGGGGCGGCAAGGCTACACCTTC,CASSQVDRGRQGYTF
TRBV9,TRBJ2-7,-,TRBD1,14,TGTGCCAGCAGCGCCACCGGGACAGCCTACGAGCAGTACTTC,CASSATGTAYEQYF
TRBV6-5,TRBJ1-3,-,-,15,TGTGCCAGCAGTTACGGGGGGTTCTCTGGAAACACCATATATTTT,CASSYGGFSGNTIYF
TRBV28,TRBJ2-5,-,-,12,TGTGCCACCGCTGGAGTACGCGAGACCCAGTACTTC,CATAGVRETQYF
TRBV30,TRBJ1-6,-,TRBD1,17,TGTGCCTGGAGTGTAAAGGGACAGGGGGCAAGGAATTCACCCCTCCACTTT,CAWSVKGQGARNSPLHF
TRBV6-5,TRBJ1-2,-,-,14,TGTGCCAGCAGTTACTCTCAAAATCGGTATGGCTACACCTTC,CASSYSQNRYGYTF
TRBV19,TRBJ1-2,few,TRBD1,12,TGTGCCAGCCACAGGGGAGGAGATGGCTACACCTTC,CASHRGGDGYTF
TRBV27,TRBJ1-5,-,-,15,TGTGCCAGCAGTTTGGGGGCGACGGGTGATCAGCCCCAGCATTTT,CASSLGATGDQPQHF
TRBV7-2,TRBJ2-7,-,-,14,TGTGCCAGCAAGTACAGGAGGGAGGCCTACGAGCAGTACTTC,CASKYRREAYEQYF
TRBV2,TRBJ1-4,few,TRBD1,15,TGTGCCAGCAGAGATGACAGGGTTGGGGTCGAAAAACTGTTTTTT,CASRDDRVGVEKLFF
TRBV7-9,TRBJ1-2,-,-,14,TGTGCCAGCAGCTTTGGAGGGGCGCGATCTGGCTACACCTTC,CASSFGGARSGYTF
TRBV3-1/TRBV3-2,TRBJ2-1,-,-,16,TGTGCCAGCAGCCAAGTCGGTCAGGGGTCCTACAATGAGCAGTTCTTC,CASSQVGQGSYNEQFF